The 23 T cell receptor beta chains below all came from one sample that was sequenced in a study of CD8 T cells in ankylosing spondylitis. TCRdb recomputed calls from the 5' RACE reads with MiXCR, one row per CDR3 protein. Of around 340,000 distinct CDR3 sequences in the sample, roughly 20% were seen once. The specimen sequenced was blood, either unsorted or a sorted T cell fraction (not recorded which). Receptor source: a male donor with ankylosing spondylitis or in good health (not recorded which).

This chain links TRBV5-6 with TRBJ2-2; no clear D gene. Trimming shortened V by 2 bases and J by 7 bases, and 18 bases separated the two germline ends. This CDR3 region has 16 residues. The germline V gene encodes CDR1 SGHDT and CDR2 YYEEEE. In nucleotides, the CDR3 is TGTGCCAGCAGCTTTGCGAACACGGACGAGATCGGGGAGCTGTTTTTT. Protein sequence: CASSFANTDEIGELFF.

The chain carries TRBV9 and TRBJ1-3; a weak D match, TRBD1 (6 bases). This CDR3 has 15 residues. V lost 4 bases and J 4 bases, leaving 15 bases between the germline ends. The V gene's germline CDR1 is SGDLS and CDR2 YYNGEE. CDR3 in amino acids: CASSPQGMGGNTIYF. The CDR3 DNA sequence: TGTGCCAGCAGCCCCCAGGGGATGGGCGGAAACACCATATATTTT.

This clonotype has a handful of counts. The chain couples TRBV4-1 to TRBJ2-7; D not certain. The V gene's germline CDR1 is MGHRA and CDR2 YSYEKL. Trimming cost V 1 base and J 2 bases, with 9 bases left between them. This CDR3 region has 14 residues. CDR3 loop: CASSQAPAAYEQYF. The CDR3 DNA follows: TGCGCCAGCAGCCAAGCGCCTGCGGCCTACGAGCAGTACTTC.

This clonotype was detected only a few times. The chain employs TRBV28 and TRBJ2-5; maybe TRBD2 (5 bases). Trimming took off 6 bases at V and 1 base at J, with 15 bases between the two ends. This CDR3 has 15 amino acids. Germline assignment: CDR1 MDHEN and CDR2 SYDVKM. The chain's CDR3 is CASSPLEDLQETQYF. For the CDR3, the DNA is TGTGCCAGCAGCCCGCTGGAGGACCTCCAAGAGACCCAGTACTTC.

The chain employs TRBV12-3 or TRBV12-4 and TRBJ2-2, with D possibly matching TRBD1 (6 bases). CDR3 length equals 15 residues. V lost 5 bases to trimming and J lost 7 bases, with 17 bases between them. The CDR3 DNA follows: TGTGCCAGCAGTCCAACCGACAGGCGGAACGGGGAGCTGTTTTTT. Its protein is CASSPTDRRNGELFF.

The V and J genes are TRBV5-6 and TRBJ1-1; a weak D match, TRBD1 (5 bases). The germline CDR1 and CDR2 sequences are SGHDT and YYEEEE. This CDR3 region has 13 residues. Trimming took off 5 bases at V and 6 bases at J, with 14 bases between the two ends. The CDR3 loop reads CASSGGTKAEAFF. The CDR3 DNA reads as TGTGCCAGCAGTGGAGGGACGAAGGCTGAAGCTTTCTTT.

This clonotype was observed a few times. V gene TRBV7-2 combines with J gene TRBJ2-1; D call uncertain. This CDR3 has 15 residues. In germline, CDR1 is SGHTA, CDR2 FQGNSA. The V and J ends lost 3 bases and 4 bases respectively, with 13 bases between them. The CDR3 DNA reads as TGTGCCAGCAGCTTTGGACCCGCTCGTTACAATGAGCAGTTCTTC. This encodes CASSFGPARYNEQFF.

The rearrangement links TRBV29-1 to TRBJ2-1; TRBD2 matches at 7 bases. Per germline, CDR1 SQVTM and CDR2 ANQGSEA. V gave up 0 bases and J gave up 9 bases; unmatched junction bases: 8. The CDR3 runs to 14 residues. The CDR3 loop reads CSVEEAGVEGEQFF. In DNA form, the CDR3 reads TGCAGCGTTGAAGAGGCGGGGGTGGAAGGTGAGCAGTTCTTC.

V is TRBV7-9 and J is TRBJ2-7, with D perhaps assigned TRBD1 or TRBD2 (5 bases each). The V gene lost 5 bases and the J gene lost 7 bases, with 15 bases spanning the gap. Germline CDR1 SEHNR, CDR2 FQNEAQ (reference sequence). The CDR3 spans 13 residues. The CDR3 DNA reads as TGTGCCAGCAGCCATCGGGACGGTCTGGAGCAGTACTTC. It codes for CASSHRDGLEQYF.

The chain combines TRBV20-1 with TRBJ1-2; a weak D match, TRBD1 (6 bases). The V gene's germline CDR1 is DFQATT and CDR2 SNEGSKA (reference sequence). Between the trimmed V and J ends, which lost 3 bases and 2 bases, there was a span of 16 bases. The CDR3 has 15 residues. The CDR3 DNA reads as TGCAGTGCTAGGGTGTGGACAGAAAGCAACTATGGCTACACCTTC. Its protein is CSARVWTESNYGYTF.

This clonotype was recorded a few times. The chain couples TRBV3-1 to TRBJ2-3, with D possibly matching TRBD2 (6 bases). With 0 bases removed from V and 2 bases from J, the gap between germline ends came to 15 bases. This CDR3 is built from 17 residues. Germline CDR1 and CDR2: LGHDT and YNNKEL (reference sequence). Here the CDR3 DNA reads TGTGCCAGCAGCCAAGACCCGAGGGACTCTGTCACAGATACGCAGTATTTT. Protein product: CASSQDPRDSVTDTQYF.

The chain couples TRBV6-1 to TRBJ2-1; weak D call: TRBD1 (6 bases). The CDR3 consists of 13 residues. Germline CDR1 and CDR2: MNHNS and SASEGT. Trimming pared 11 bases from V and 2 bases from J, leaving 13 bases between. The CDR3: CAGGGSPYNEQFF. DNA for the CDR3: TGTGCCGGTGGGGGCTCCCCCTACAATGAGCAGTTCTTC.

The chain has TRBV18 and TRBJ2-3; 10 positions agree with TRBD2. Per germline, CDR1 KGHSH and CDR2 LQKENI. The CDR3 runs 16 residues. Germline trimming cut 3 bases from V and 3 bases from J; bases unmatched to any gene: 6. The CDR3 sequence is CASSPGGLAETDTQYF. The CDR3 region has the DNA TGTGCCAGCTCACCCGGAGGACTAGCGGAAACAGATACGCAGTATTTT.

J is TRBJ2-5 and V is TRBV7-9; 7 positions match TRBD1. Germline V gene lookup returns CDR1 SEHNR and CDR2 FQNEAQ (reference sequence). Trimming removed 4 bases from V and 2 bases from J; junction bases left unmatched: 10. This CDR3 is 16 amino acids long. The CDR3 loop reads CASSWNLGQRQETQYF. CDR3 DNA: TGTGCCAGCAGCTGGAACTTGGGACAGAGACAAGAGACCCAGTACTTC.

The genes are TRBV12-3 or TRBV12-4 and TRBJ2-7; perhaps TRBD2 as D (5 bases). Trimming stripped 1 base from V and 11 bases from J, with 15 bases between. The CDR3 extends over 13 amino acids. DNA of the CDR3: TGTGCCAGCAGTTTAGGTTGGGAGATCGATGAGTACTTC. Its translation is CASSLGWEIDEYF.

This CDR3 reads CASSPNPISPEQGANYGYTF. DNA for the CDR3: TGTGCCAGCTCACCGAACCCCATTTCTCCCGAGCAGGGAGCTAACTATGGCTACACCTTC. The gene calls are TRBV18 and TRBJ1-2; possibly TRBD1 for D (5 bases). The germline V gene encodes CDR1 KGHSH and CDR2 LQKENI. The CDR3 loop spans 20 amino acids. Trimming left V 3 bases short and J 0 bases short, with 26 bases between.

The J gene is TRBJ2-1, the V gene TRBV2, with 9 bases lining up with TRBD1. The CDR3 is 15 amino acids. CDR1 SNHLY and CDR2 FYNNEI come from the germline V gene. V shed 8 bases and J 5 bases; nucleotides not matched to a gene: 10. The CDR3 spells CASVAGTGRNNEQFF. The DNA for the CDR3 is TGTGCCAGCGTGGCCGGGACAGGGCGAAACAATGAGCAGTTCTTC.

The rearrangement links TRBV9 to TRBJ2-7; D may match TRBD1 or TRBD2 (5 bases each). Germline CDR1 and CDR2: SGDLS and YYNGEE. CDR3 size: 15 residues. V was trimmed by 0 bases and J by 6 bases, leaving 16 bases between them. This chain's CDR3 is CASSVAPGSQGEQYF. The CDR3 bases are TGTGCCAGCAGCGTAGCGCCAGGGAGCCAGGGCGAGCAGTACTTC.

This clonotype has a handful of counts. V gene TRBV20-1 combines with J gene TRBJ2-7, with D tentatively TRBD1 (6 bases). This CDR3 is 12 amino acids long. CDR1 is DFQATT and CDR2 is SNEGSKA in the germline V gene (reference sequence). Trimming left V 6 bases short and J 0 bases short, with 9 bases between. CDR3 coding DNA: TGCAGTGCCATGACAGGCTCCTACGAGCAGTACTTC. Residues: CSAMTGSYEQYF.

This clonotype was counted only a few times. V gene TRBV2 combines with J gene TRBJ2-1; D unclear. V lost 2 bases and J 8 bases, leaving 10 bases between the germline ends. This CDR3 is built from 13 residues. Per the germline V gene, CDR1 is SNHLY and CDR2 is FYNNEI. The CDR3 is CASSEPPRDEQFF. The CDR3 nucleotides are TGTGCCAGCAGTGAACCCCCTAGGGATGAGCAGTTCTTC.

This clonotype has a handful of counts. The chain combines TRBV3-1 with TRBJ2-1; D may be TRBD2 (6 bases). The CDR3 is made up of 15 amino acids. The germline CDR1 and CDR2 sequences are LGHDT and YNNKEL (reference sequence). V lost 3 bases and J 8 bases, leaving 17 bases between the germline ends. DNA of the CDR3: TGTGCCAGCAGCCAGATACGCGGGGTCTTGGATGAGCAGTTCTTC. Protein: CASSQIRGVLDEQFF.

The V call is TRBV7-9, the J call TRBJ2-3, with unresolved D. Looked up from germline, CDR1 is SEHNR and CDR2 is FQNEAQ (reference sequence). The length of the CDR3 is 12 residues. V lost 3 bases and J lost 11, with 12 bases in between. The CDR3 protein is CASSFLGLEQYF. CDR3 in DNA: TGTGCCAGCAGCTTTTTGGGGTTAGAGCAGTATTTT.

This clonotype was picked up a small number of times. The genes are TRBV2 and TRBJ2-3; D gene uncertain. Trimming cost V 5 bases and J 11 bases, with 14 bases left between them. The germline V gene encodes CDR1 SNHLY and CDR2 FYNNEI. The CDR3 length is 12 residues. In DNA, the CDR3 is TGTGCCAGCAGTCCCCTTGGTTCGGAGCAGTATTTT. Its protein product is CASSPLGSEQYF.